This TCR beta chain was retrieved from a study of CD8+ T cells in alopecia areata. After isolation, RNA underwent reverse transcription to generate cDNA as the sequencing template. The data were produced by immunoSEQ multiplex PCR, yet TCRdb's version contains in-frame clones alone and is incomplete. The sample yields about 150,000 clones, 45% to 60% seen once. Remarks on this clone: Its antigen is not identified. The sample carries other DNA sequences with the same CDR3.

Trimming removed 1 base from V and 2 bases from J; junction bases left unmatched: 2. This CDR3 comprises 15 residues. Per the germline V gene, CDR1 is LNHDA and CDR2 is SQIVND (reference sequence). Findings and limits, study-wide: Across lesional scalp, and particularly alopecia totalis/universalis, clonality surpassed that of normal scalp.

The sequence was obtained from a human donor with alopecia areata. Here the sequenced sample was CD8+ T cells sorted from blood, taken at week 0. This chain links TRBV19 with TRBJ1-5; 7 bases map to TRBD1. The DNA of the CDR3 is TGTGCCAGTAGTATAGGTGGACAGGGCAATCAGCCCCAGCATTTT. Encoded protein: CASSIGGQGNQPQHF. Variable domain in full (rest from reference TRBV19 and TRBJ1-5): DGGITQSPKYLFRKEGQNVTLSCEQNLNHDAMYWYRQDPGQGLRLIYYSQIVNDFQKGDIAEGYSVSREKKESFPLTVTSAQKNPTAFYLCASSIGGQGNQPQHFGDGTRLSIL.